The 21 T cell receptor beta chains below were found in one sample sequenced in a study of cytomegalovirus exposure and HLA in healthy donors. Vbeta (60) and Jbeta (13) primers were used in the PCR. The assay was immunoSEQ multiplex PCR, and TCRdb's table has in-frame clones only and misses some. This table has around 100,000 clones, roughly 78% appearing once. The sample was PBMCs. These receptors were collected from a woman in her thirties or forties in good health and CMV-seronegative.

V is TRBV19 and J is TRBJ2-3, with 8 bases lining up with TRBD2. The CDR3 extends over 15 amino acids. The germline V gene has CDR1 LNHDA and CDR2 SQIVND (reference sequence). Trimming took 4 bases from V and 2 from J; bases not matched to a gene: 5. The CDR3 nucleotides read TGTGCCAGTAGTACACTAGCGGCCTTCACAGATACGCAGTATTTT. Amino acids: CASSTLAAFTDTQYF.

V usage is TRBV4-1 and J usage is TRBJ1-1; no firm D call. Deletions cut 0 bases from V and 2 bases from J, with 13 bases between. Germline V lookup: CDR1 MGHRA, CDR2 YSYEKL. The CDR3 totals 16 residues. CDR3 coding DNA: TGCGCCAGCAGCCAAGATGGACGGACTCAAAACACTGAAGCTTTCTTT. Translated, it gives CASSQDGRTQNTEAFF.

The gene calls are TRBV7-9 and TRBJ2-1; TRBD2 aligns across 12 bases. The V gene end was trimmed by 3 bases and the J gene end by 6 bases; junction bases not matched to a gene: 3. The germline gives CDR1 SEHNR, CDR2 FQNEAQ (reference sequence). The CDR3 is 15 amino acids. The CDR3 nucleotides are TGTGCCAGCAGCTTGTCGACTAGCGGGAGCAATGAGCAGTTCTTC. Its protein product is CASSLSTSGSNEQFF.

The chain combines TRBV7-2 with TRBJ2-2; TRBD2 aligns across 8 bases. This CDR3 is built from 16 residues. Germline V gives CDR1 SGHTA, CDR2 FQGNSA. J was trimmed by 0 bases and V by 6 bases; bases with no gene match: 6. This CDR3 is CASSSHSGANTGELFF. As DNA, the CDR3 is TGTGCCAGCAGTTCACATAGCGGGGCGAACACCGGGGAGCTGTTTTTT.

The rearrangement joins TRBV19 to TRBJ1-2, with 8 bases that match TRBD1. Germline CDR1 and CDR2: LNHDA and SQIVND (reference sequence). Trimming removed 5 bases from V and 3 bases from J; junction bases left unmatched: 2. The CDR3 extends over 13 amino acids. CDR3 DNA sequence: TGTGCCAGTAGTCCAGGGGGCTACTATGGCTACACCTTC. As protein: CASSPGGYYGYTF.

This chain's CDR3 is CAISESTAQETQYF. The CDR3 DNA reads as TGTGCCATCAGTGAATCGACAGCTCAAGAGACCCAGTACTTC. The J gene is TRBJ2-5, the V gene TRBV10-3, with D perhaps matching TRBD1 (5 bases). V gave up 3 bases and J gave up 2 bases, with 10 bases separating them. The germline CDR1 and CDR2 sequences are ENHRY and SYGVKD. This CDR3 is built from 14 residues.

The chain carries TRBV19 and TRBJ2-2; possibly TRBD2 for D (6 bases). Germline-derived CDR1 and CDR2 are LNHDA and SQIVND (reference sequence). The ends were cut back, 7 bases at V and 7 bases at J, with 16 bases in the middle. The CDR3 contains 14 residues. CDR3 in amino acids: CASTAGRQIGELFF. In nucleotides, the CDR3 is TGTGCCAGTACGGCGGGGCGGCAGATCGGGGAGCTGTTTTTT. Full variable domain (missing parts from reference TRBV19 and TRBJ2-2): DGGITQSPKYLFRKEGQNVTLSCEQNLNHDAMYWYRQDPGQGLRLIYYSQIVNDFQKGDIAEGYSVSREKKESFPLTVTSAQKNPTAFYLCASTAGRQIGELFFGEGSRLTVL.

The chain joins TRBV5-4 to TRBJ2-1, with 8 bases aligning to TRBD2. Germline loops: CDR1 SGHNT, CDR2 YYREEE (reference sequence). Unmatched junction bases numbered 6, after V lost 1 base and J lost 0 bases. The CDR3 loop spans 17 amino acids. DNA of the CDR3: TGTGCCAGCAGCTTGATGACGAGCGGGAGCTCCTACAATGAGCAGTTCTTC. Translating gives CASSLMTSGSSYNEQFF.

In this sample, this clone turned up a few times. The chain employs TRBV7-2 and TRBJ2-5; 10 bases are shared with TRBD2. Germline V CDR1 and CDR2: SGHTA, FQGNSA. Trimming removed 5 bases from V and 1 base from J; junction bases left unmatched: 4. The CDR3 has 15 amino acids. CDR3 nucleotides: TGTGCCAGCAGCAGACTAGCGGGTGCCCAAGAGACCCAGTACTTC. Residues: CASSRLAGAQETQYF.

This clone was observed a handful of times. One end of the junction is discordant with germline, which a read error may explain. The CDR3 sequence: CASSANGGRETQYF. The CDR3 DNA sequence: TGTGCTAGCAGCGCTAATGGGGGCCGGGAGACCCAGTACTTC. The chain is built from TRBV7-7 and TRBJ2-5; D may be TRBD1 (6 bases). The germline V gene has CDR1 SSHAT and CDR2 FNYEAQ (reference sequence). The CDR3 length is 14 residues.

The V gene is TRBV5-3, the J gene TRBJ2-5, with TRBD2 matching 8 bases. The DNA end favors TRBJ2-7, so the J call may be wrong. TRBV5-3 is annotated as an ORF whose role is uncertain. The CDR3 totals 16 residues. The CDR3 here is CARSLCLTSETYEQYF. The CDR3 nucleotides are TGTGCCAGAAGCTTATGTTTGACTAGCGAGACCTACGAGCAGTACTTC.

V and J are TRBV28 and TRBJ1-2; 8 bases are shared with TRBD1. The CDR3 runs 14 residues. V trimming: 6 bases; J trimming: 5 bases; junction bases outside the gene matches: 8. Looked up from germline, CDR1 is MDHEN and CDR2 is SYDVKM. CDR3 coding DNA: TGTGCCAGCAGGGAGAGCACAGGGGGATATGGCTACACCTTC. It translates to CASRESTGGYGYTF.

This clone was seen a few times. One end of the junction varies from germline; a read error may be responsible. This chain links TRBV7-9 with TRBJ1-1; 12 bases match TRBD1. From germline, CDR1 is SEHNR and CDR2 FQNEAQ (reference sequence). The CDR3 contains 17 residues. The CDR3 loop is CSSSSGTGGPRDTEAFF. In DNA form, the CDR3 reads TGTTCCAGCAGCTCCGGGACAGGGGGCCCTCGGGACACTGAAGCTTTCTTT.

J is TRBJ2-2 and V is TRBV27; TRBD2 matches 11 bases. Germline CDR1 is MNHEY and CDR2 is SMNVEV (reference sequence). This CDR3 spans 17 amino acids. V shed 5 bases and J 6 bases; nucleotides not matched to a gene: 11. In DNA form, the CDR3 reads TGTGCCAGCAGTCCCGGGGTAGCGGGAGGGCTCCCCGGGGAGCTGTTTTTT. Protein: CASSPGVAGGLPGELFF.

This clone was observed a few times. V is TRBV7-2 and J is TRBJ2-1; 9 nucleotides line up with TRBD1. Germline CDR1 reads SGHTA; CDR2 reads FQGNSA. The CDR3 has 15 amino acids. With V trimmed by 7 bases and J by 9 bases, 13 bases remained unmatched. The CDR3 protein is CASTKRGQGDGEQFF. As DNA, the CDR3 is TGTGCCAGCACTAAACGGGGACAGGGCGACGGTGAGCAGTTCTTC.

V and J are TRBV29-1 and TRBJ2-1; the match to TRBD2 covers 9 bases. The trim removed 1 base at V and 8 bases at J, leaving 9 bases unmatched. Per the germline V gene, CDR1 is SQVTM and CDR2 is ANQGSEA. This CDR3 has 15 residues. The CDR3 sequence: CSVEGASGKFDEQFF. The DNA of the CDR3 is TGCAGCGTTGAAGGCGCTAGCGGGAAGTTTGATGAGCAGTTCTTC.

V and J are TRBV5-4 and TRBJ1-4; 7 nucleotides line up with TRBD1. The germline gives CDR1 SGHNT, CDR2 YYREEE (reference sequence). This CDR3 has 14 amino acids. V lost 4 bases to trimming and J lost 8 bases; unmatched junction nucleotides: 8. The CDR3 spells CASSPGQAGEKLFF. The CDR3 coding sequence is TGTGCCAGCAGCCCCGGACAGGCAGGGGAAAAACTGTTTTTT.

The gene calls are TRBV5-1 and TRBJ2-1; D is possibly TRBD2 (6 bases). The CDR3 is 15 residues long. The ends were cut back, 4 bases at V and 5 bases at J, with 16 bases in the middle. Germline V gene sequence: CDR1 SGHRS, CDR2 YFSETQ. For the CDR3, the DNA is TGCGCCAGCAGCCGGGTAGCGGAGACCCACAATGAGCAGTTCTTC. Translation: CASSRVAETHNEQFF.

The rearrangement joins TRBV11-2 to TRBJ2-7, with D uncertain. The CDR3 spans 13 residues. Germline V gives CDR1 SGHAT, CDR2 FQNNGV. Trimming removed 7 bases from V and 2 bases from J, with 12 bases in between. This chain's CDR3 is CASIQPGTYEQYF. The CDR3 DNA follows: TGTGCCAGCATCCAACCGGGTACCTACGAGCAGTACTTC.

V and J are TRBV4-3 and TRBJ1-5; 7 bases fit TRBD1. This CDR3 has 16 residues. V gave up 0 bases and J gave up 6 bases; unmatched junction bases: 8. From germline, CDR1 is LGHNA and CDR2 YSLEER. The CDR3 loop reads CASSQDSGPGGQPQHF. Written as DNA, the CDR3 is TGCGCCAGCAGCCAAGATTCAGGCCCAGGGGGTCAGCCCCAGCATTTT.

The rearrangement links TRBV28 to TRBJ1-1, with D perhaps TRBD1 (6 bases). CDR1 is MDHEN, CDR2 SYDVKM, per germline. V gave up 8 bases and J gave up 2 bases, with 12 bases separating them. The length of the CDR3 is 13 residues. CDR3 DNA sequence: TGTGCCAGCCTACAGGGATCCAACACTGAAGCTTTCTTT. The encoded protein is CASLQGSNTEAFF.